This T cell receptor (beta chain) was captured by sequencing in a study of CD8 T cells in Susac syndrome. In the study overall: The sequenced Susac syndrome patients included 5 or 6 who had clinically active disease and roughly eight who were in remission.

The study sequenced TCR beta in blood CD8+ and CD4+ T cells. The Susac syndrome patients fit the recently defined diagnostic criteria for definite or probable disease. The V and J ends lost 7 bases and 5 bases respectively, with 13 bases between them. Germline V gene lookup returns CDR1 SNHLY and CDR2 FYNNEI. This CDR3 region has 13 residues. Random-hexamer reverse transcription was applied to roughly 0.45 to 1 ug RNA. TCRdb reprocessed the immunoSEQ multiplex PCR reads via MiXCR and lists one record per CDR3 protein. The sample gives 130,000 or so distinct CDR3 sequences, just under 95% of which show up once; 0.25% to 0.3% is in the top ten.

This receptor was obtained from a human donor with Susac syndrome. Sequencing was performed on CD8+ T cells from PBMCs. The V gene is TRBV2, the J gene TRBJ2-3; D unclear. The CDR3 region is CASILAALDTQYF. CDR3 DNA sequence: TGTGCCAGCATTTTAGCCGCACTAGATACGCAGTATTTT.